This T cell receptor (beta chain) was found in a study of T-cell memory formation after mild COVID-19. In its sample, this clonotype was seen a few times. TCRdb reprocessed the 5' RACE reads via MiXCR and lists one record per CDR3 protein. Altogether roughly 600,000 distinct CDR3 sequences are present, about a sixth being singletons, with the ten largest covering 12%. Input material: PBMCs or a T cell subset sorted from them (not recorded which). The clonotype was recovered from an adult woman who had mild COVID-19 (a few samples of this study predate the infection). Cell type and time point are not known.

The CDR3 bases are TGTGCCAGCAGCCAAGTGCCGAGGGAGACCCAGTACTTC. The encoded protein is CASSQVPRETQYF. This chain connects TRBV3-1 to TRBJ2-5; D ambiguous. The V end lost 1 base, the J end lost 5 bases, and 8 bases lay between the germline ends. This CDR3 is 13 amino acids long. Per germline, CDR1 LGHDT and CDR2 YNNKEL (reference sequence).